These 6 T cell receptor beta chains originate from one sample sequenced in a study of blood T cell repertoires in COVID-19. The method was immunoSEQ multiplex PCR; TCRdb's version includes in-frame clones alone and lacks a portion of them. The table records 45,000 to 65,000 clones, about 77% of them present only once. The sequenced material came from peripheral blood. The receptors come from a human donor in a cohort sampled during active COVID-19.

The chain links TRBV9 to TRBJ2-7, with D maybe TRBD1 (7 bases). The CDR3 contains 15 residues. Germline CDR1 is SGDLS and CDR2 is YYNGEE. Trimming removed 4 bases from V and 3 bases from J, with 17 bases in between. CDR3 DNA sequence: TGTGCCAGCAGCCTCCAGGGGGGCAGCCTCTACGAGCAGTACTTC. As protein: CASSLQGGSLYEQYF.

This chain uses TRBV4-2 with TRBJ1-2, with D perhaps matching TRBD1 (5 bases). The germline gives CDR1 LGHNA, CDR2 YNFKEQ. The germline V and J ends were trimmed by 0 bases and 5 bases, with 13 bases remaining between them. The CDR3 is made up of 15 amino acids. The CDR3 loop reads CASSQESRGVYGYTF. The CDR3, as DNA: TGTGCCAGCAGCCAAGAGTCCCGGGGGGTTTATGGCTACACCTTC.

DNA of the CDR3: TGTGCCAGCTCACCAAGCAACAGACCTAATGAAAAACTGTTTTTT. It translates to CASSPSNRPNEKLFF. The chain links TRBV18 to TRBJ1-4, with D uncertain. Germline CDR1 KGHSH, CDR2 LQKENI. This CDR3 is built from 15 residues. The V gene lost 2 bases and the J gene lost 3 bases, with 10 bases spanning the gap.

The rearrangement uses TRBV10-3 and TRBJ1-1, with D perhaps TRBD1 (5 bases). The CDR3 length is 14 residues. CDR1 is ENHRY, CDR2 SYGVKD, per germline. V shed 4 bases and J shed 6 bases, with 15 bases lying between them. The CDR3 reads CAISVGGERPEAFF. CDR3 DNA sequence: TGTGCCATCAGTGTGGGGGGGGAAAGGCCTGAAGCTTTCTTT.

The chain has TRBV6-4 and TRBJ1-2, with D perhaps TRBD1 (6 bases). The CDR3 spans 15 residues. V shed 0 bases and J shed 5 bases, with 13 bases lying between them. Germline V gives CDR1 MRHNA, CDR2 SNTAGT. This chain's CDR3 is CASSDSSRGGYGYTF. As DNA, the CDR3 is TGTGCCAGCAGTGACTCTAGCAGGGGCGGGTATGGCTACACCTTC.

The DNA of the CDR3 is TGTGCCAGCACCTCCCAAGCCGGGATCTCCGAGCAGTTCTTC. As protein: CASTSQAGISEQFF. The chain recombines TRBV9 with TRBJ2-1, with a weak D call TRBD2 (5 bases). V lost 6 bases to trimming and J lost 10 bases, with 20 bases between them. This CDR3 has 14 amino acids. The germline gives CDR1 SGDLS, CDR2 YYNGEE.